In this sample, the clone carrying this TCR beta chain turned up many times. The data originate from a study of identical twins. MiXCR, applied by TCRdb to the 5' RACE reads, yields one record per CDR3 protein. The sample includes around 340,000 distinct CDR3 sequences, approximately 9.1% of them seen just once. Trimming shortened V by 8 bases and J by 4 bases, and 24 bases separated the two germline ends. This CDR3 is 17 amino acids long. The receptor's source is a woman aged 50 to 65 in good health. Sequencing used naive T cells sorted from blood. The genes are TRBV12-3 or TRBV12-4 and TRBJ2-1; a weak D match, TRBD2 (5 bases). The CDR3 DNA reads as TGTGCCAGCCTCCCCGCGCCTCAGCGGAAGATATACAATGAGCAGTTCTTC. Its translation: CASLPAPQRKIYNEQFF.